The 28 T cell receptor beta chains given below trace back to one sample, sequenced in a study of somatic mutations in cytotoxic T cells in rheumatoid arthritis. Profiling relied on immunoSEQ multiplex PCR, and the TCRdb table lists in-frame clones only, not all of them. The sample records around 11,000 clones, approximately 71% being singletons. The source material was CD8+ T cells sorted from blood. Receptors originate from an adult with rheumatoid arthritis.

This clone was observed a few times. The chain is built from TRBV5-5 and TRBJ2-7; the D is unclear. The CDR3 consists of 12 residues. Trimming took 3 bases from V and 5 from J, leaving 9 bases between them. CDR1 is SGHKS and CDR2 is YYEKEE in the germline V gene (reference sequence). This chain's CDR3 is CASSWSTNEQYF. The CDR3 bases are TGTGCCAGCAGCTGGAGTACGAACGAGCAGTACTTC.

CDR3 residues: CASQSGTDGGQPQHF. The CDR3 region has the DNA TGTGCCAGCCAATCCGGGACTGACGGAGGTCAGCCCCAGCATTTT. The rearrangement uses TRBV6-1 and TRBJ1-5; D perhaps matches TRBD1 (5 bases). Trimming shortened V by 8 bases and J by 6 bases, and 20 bases separated the two germline ends. The CDR3 totals 15 residues. Germline V gene sequence: CDR1 MNHNS, CDR2 SASEGT.

The chain's CDR3 is CASSLGGFGTEAFF. CDR3 DNA sequence: TGTGCCAGCAGCTTGGGAGGATTCGGCACTGAAGCTTTCTTT. The chain employs TRBV5-5 and TRBJ1-1; no clear D gene. With 0 bases removed from V and 4 bases from J, the gap between germline ends came to 10 bases. Germline CDR1 and CDR2: SGHKS and YYEKEE (reference sequence). The CDR3 has 14 residues.

This CDR3 reads CASSPGPAGEETQYF. The CDR3 DNA sequence: TGTGCCAGCAGCCCGGGACCAGCGGGGGAAGAGACCCAGTACTTC. The chain combines TRBV7-6 with TRBJ2-5; 8 nucleotides align to TRBD2. The CDR3 covers 15 residues. Trimming took 5 bases from V and 3 from J; bases not matched to a gene: 8. Germline V gives CDR1 SGHVS, CDR2 FNYEAQ.

This chain joins TRBV11-2 and TRBJ1-2, with 8 positions matching TRBD1. CDR1 and CDR2 (germline): SGHAT, FQNNGV. The CDR3 consists of 18 residues. Germline trimming cut 5 bases from V and 3 bases from J; bases unmatched to any gene: 17. CDR3 residues: CASSQEPTSGTGDYGYTF. In DNA form, the CDR3 reads TGTGCCAGCAGCCAAGAGCCAACGTCCGGGACAGGAGACTATGGCTACACCTTC.

This clone was seen a handful of times. The rearrangement links TRBV1 to TRBJ1-6; TRBD1 is the table's D call and was not checked against the DNA. TRBV1 is termed a pseudogene. This CDR3 is built from 15 residues. CDR3: CTIARSGTDNSPLHF. As DNA, the CDR3 is TGCACCATAGCGCGCTCGGGGACAGATAATTCACCCCTCCACTTT.

A single count supports this clone. The chain employs TRBV7-9 and TRBJ1-1; D might be TRBD1 (5 bases). V lost 3 bases and J 5 bases, leaving 7 bases between the germline ends. Germline V gene data show CDR1 as SEHNR and CDR2 as FQNEAQ (reference sequence). This CDR3 contains 12 residues. The CDR3 nucleotides read TGTGCCAGCAGCTTGAGGGGAACTGAAGCTTTCTTT. This encodes CASSLRGTEAFF.

J is TRBJ2-5 and V is TRBV7-6; D not resolved. V was shortened by 10 bases and J by 3 bases, with 21 bases between the two germline ends. Germline V gene sequence: CDR1 SGHVS, CDR2 FNYEAQ. CDR3 length equals 15 residues. CDR3 sequence reads: CATRAHAAPKETQYF. The CDR3 DNA reads as TGTGCCACCCGAGCCCACGCAGCCCCAAAAGAGACCCAGTACTTC.

The CDR3 loop reads CASSSYEETQYF. The CDR3 coding sequence is TGTGCCAGCAGTTCTTATGAAGAGACCCAGTACTTC. V is TRBV28 and J is TRBJ2-5; D is unclear. The germline CDR1 and CDR2 sequences are MDHEN and SYDVKM. Deletions cut 4 bases from V and 3 bases from J, with 6 bases between. CDR3 length: 12 residues.

By share, this clone ranks as medium-sized (0.01 to 0.1%). The chain employs TRBV2 and TRBJ2-7; D not certain. Germline assignment: CDR1 SNHLY and CDR2 FYNNEI. V was trimmed by 3 bases and J by 2 bases, leaving 11 bases between them. This CDR3 is built from 14 residues. CDR3 region: CASSDGDLPYEQYF. The CDR3 nucleotides read TGTGCCAGCAGTGATGGGGATTTGCCCTACGAGCAGTACTTC.

This chain links TRBV25-1 with TRBJ1-1; D unclear. This CDR3 region has 11 residues. Germline V gene sequence: CDR1 MGHDK, CDR2 SYGVNS. V gave up 6 bases and J gave up 8 bases, with 10 bases separating them. The chain's CDR3 is CASSYFLEAFF. CDR3 bases: TGTGCCAGCAGCTACTTTTTAGAAGCTTTCTTT.

CDR3 sequence reads: CASSMGGVSNQPQHF. In DNA, the CDR3 is TGTGCCAGTAGTATGGGCGGGGTTAGCAATCAGCCCCAGCATTTT. The chain is built from TRBV19 and TRBJ1-5, with no clear D. The CDR3 covers 15 residues. V was clipped by 3 bases and J by 0 bases, with 9 bases between them. Per germline, CDR1 LNHDA and CDR2 SQIVND (reference sequence).

The rearrangement joins TRBV2 to TRBJ2-7; D uncertain. The CDR3 totals 15 residues. V was shortened by 7 bases and J by 2 bases, with 18 bases between the two germline ends. From germline, CDR1 is SNHLY and CDR2 FYNNEI. The CDR3 here is CASTGAYGKAYEQYF. In nucleotides, the CDR3 is TGTGCCAGCACCGGAGCGTATGGGAAGGCCTACGAGCAGTACTTC.

This clone was seen just once. V and J are TRBV2 and TRBJ1-2; D is undetermined. This CDR3 spans 13 amino acids. The V and J ends lost 4 bases and 4 bases respectively, with 10 bases between them. Germline loops: CDR1 SNHLY, CDR2 FYNNEI. CDR3 nucleotides: TGTGCCAGCAGTGCAGAGGGTGCCTATGGCTACACCTTC. Amino acids: CASSAEGAYGYTF.

J is TRBJ1-1 and V is TRBV14; possible D gene TRBD1, 6 bases. V was trimmed by 0 bases and J by 6 bases, leaving 17 bases between them. The length of the CDR3 is 16 residues. The germline CDR1 and CDR2 sequences are SGHDN and FVKESK. CDR3 in DNA: TGTGCCAGCAGCCAAGAAATCGATCAGGGGATACCTGAAGCTTTCTTT. It specifies CASSQEIDQGIPEAFF.

The chain has TRBV2 and TRBJ1-3, with 7 nucleotides matching TRBD1. V shed 6 bases and J 0 bases; nucleotides not matched to a gene: 14. Germline V gives CDR1 SNHLY, CDR2 FYNNEI. This CDR3 has 18 residues. The CDR3 DNA reads TGTGCCAGCAGAAACAGGGGACCCAAGTGGTTCTCTGGAAACACCATATATTTT. This sequence encodes CASRNRGPKWFSGNTIYF.

The V call is TRBV13, the J call TRBJ2-7; perhaps D is TRBD1 or TRBD2 (5 bases each). CDR1 PRHDT and CDR2 FYEKMQ come from the germline V gene (reference sequence). The CDR3 loop spans 18 amino acids. V was trimmed by 5 bases and J by 0 bases, leaving 23 bases between them. CDR3 in amino acids: CASSDRGEGYLGSYEQYF. The CDR3 DNA is TGTGCCAGCAGCGACAGAGGTGAGGGGTACCTAGGCTCCTACGAGCAGTACTTC.

The chain recombines TRBV15 with TRBJ1-2; no definite D call. The CDR3 is made up of 12 amino acids. Trimming shortened V by 5 bases and J by 8 bases, and 12 bases separated the two germline ends. CDR1 and CDR2 from the germline V gene are LNHNV and YYDKDF (reference sequence). The CDR3 loop reads CATSGIAGGYTF. The DNA for the CDR3 is TGTGCCACCAGCGGTATTGCTGGGGGCTACACCTTC.

The V gene is TRBV7-3, the J gene TRBJ2-1; tentative D call: TRBD2 (6 bases). Trimming left V 3 bases short and J 5 bases short, with 11 bases between. Germline V gene data show CDR1 as SGHTA and CDR2 as FQGTGA. CDR3 length equals 14 residues. The CDR3 protein is CASSFGGAHNEQFF. CDR3 sequence (DNA): TGTGCCAGCAGCTTCGGCGGGGCCCACAATGAGCAGTTCTTC.

The chain recombines TRBV10-2 with TRBJ2-2; no clear D. With 7 bases removed from V and 0 bases from J, the gap between germline ends came to 18 bases. Germline-derived CDR1 and CDR2 are WSHSY and SAAADI. CDR3 length: 17 amino acids. The CDR3 is CASKDPDRLTNTGELFF. In DNA, the CDR3 is TGCGCCAGCAAAGACCCGGACCGCCTAACGAACACCGGGGAGCTGTTTTTT.

This chain uses TRBV5-5 with TRBJ1-4; the D is unclear. Germline lookup yields CDR1 SGHKS and CDR2 YYEKEE (reference sequence). The CDR3 totals 15 residues. Trimming took 0 bases from V and 8 from J, leaving 14 bases between them. DNA of the CDR3: TGTGCCAGCAGCTTGGTGGGCTCAGAGGGAGAAAAACTGTTTTTT. Translation: CASSLVGSEGEKLFF.

A few counts support this clone. This chain uses TRBV2 with TRBJ1-3; tentatively, D is TRBD1 (6 bases). CDR1 is SNHLY and CDR2 is FYNNEI in the germline V gene. This CDR3 comprises 15 residues. V lost 6 bases and J lost 0, with 12 bases in between. CDR3 coding DNA: TGTGCCAGCAGAGGACAGATGATCTCTGGAAACACCATATATTTT. It is translated as CASRGQMISGNTIYF.

The CDR3 nucleotides read TGTGCCAGCAGTGGAGACAGGAACACTGAAGCTTTCTTT. This codes for CASSGDRNTEAFF. The V gene is TRBV6-1, the J gene TRBJ1-1; possible D gene TRBD1, 5 bases. Germline V lookup: CDR1 MNHNS, CDR2 SASEGT. The CDR3 runs to 13 residues. Trimming removed 4 bases at V and 1 base at J, with 7 bases between.

The chain joins TRBV4-1 to TRBJ2-7; TRBD2 matches 11 bases. The CDR3 consists of 16 residues. V was clipped by 0 bases and J by 4 bases; unmatched bases: 5. From germline, CDR1 is MGHRA and CDR2 YSYEKL. This CDR3 is CASSQDSLAGGYEQYF. The DNA for the CDR3 is TGCGCCAGCAGCCAAGATTCCCTAGCGGGGGGATACGAGCAGTACTTC.

V and J are TRBV9 and TRBJ1-6; weak D call: TRBD1 (6 bases). CDR1 SGDLS and CDR2 YYNGEE come from the germline V gene. This CDR3 region has 14 residues. The V end lost 3 bases, the J end lost 8 bases, and 12 bases lay between the germline ends. The CDR3 loop reads CASSGRGQDSPLHF. The CDR3 DNA reads as TGTGCCAGCAGCGGGCGGGGGCAGGATTCACCCCTCCACTTT.

The rearrangement links TRBV19 to TRBJ1-5, with D perhaps matching TRBD1 (6 bases). The CDR3 covers 15 residues. The V end was cut by 3 bases, the J end by 4 bases, with 13 bases between. The V gene's germline CDR1 is LNHDA and CDR2 SQIVND (reference sequence). CDR3 region: CASSISAGDNQPQHF. The CDR3 DNA reads TGTGCCAGTAGTATTTCGGCAGGGGATAATCAGCCCCAGCATTTT.

The rearrangement uses TRBV7-9 and TRBJ2-7, with D possibly being TRBD1 (6 bases). The CDR3 loop spans 15 amino acids. The germline V gene has CDR1 SEHNR and CDR2 FQNEAQ (reference sequence). V was clipped by 6 bases and J by 0 bases, with 15 bases between them. The CDR3 loop is CASRPGTTISYEQYF. The DNA of the CDR3 is TGTGCCAGCAGACCCGGGACAACGATCTCCTACGAGCAGTACTTC.

This clone counts as large. V is TRBV7-9 and J is TRBJ1-5; perhaps TRBD1 as D (6 bases). The germline CDR1 and CDR2 sequences are SEHNR and FQNEAQ (reference sequence). V was trimmed by 3 bases and J by 4 bases, leaving 10 bases between them. This CDR3 region has 14 residues. CDR3 amino acids: CASSLSGANQPQHF. CDR3 DNA: TGTGCCAGCAGCTTGTCAGGGGCTAATCAGCCCCAGCATTTT.